This T cell receptor (beta chain) was captured by sequencing in a study of cytomegalovirus exposure and HLA in healthy donors. Study-wide points: Within an earlier analysis, most TCR beta V segments proved productive either about 90% or about 30% of the time.

With respect to this clone: Its specificity is not known.

It was with 60 Vbeta and 13 Jbeta primers that the PCR ran. The protocol was immunoSEQ multiplex PCR, while the TCRdb copy is restricted to in-frame clones and leaves out a portion. Found here are around 75,000 clones; the top ten clones hold around 13%. The TCR comes from a man aged 45 to 65 in good health and CMV-seropositive. The sequenced sample was PBMCs.

The DNA of the CDR3 is TGTGCCAGCAGGCCGGTGAACACTGAAGCTTTCTTT. Translation: CASRPVNTEAFF. This chain joins TRBV2 and TRBJ1-1, with D hard to call. CDR3 length equals 12 residues. V lost 6 bases to trimming and J lost 0 bases, with 5 bases between them. Germline loops: CDR1 SNHLY, CDR2 FYNNEI.